Following are 30 T cell receptor beta chains from one sample sequenced in a study of molecular identifiers for immune sequencing clone quantification. One entry per CDR3 protein results from TCRdb running MiXCR on the PCR reads. The data contain hundreds of thousands of distinct CDR3 sequences, about 20% of them singletons. Sequenced sample: naive CD8+ T cells from blood, with Jurkat cell RNA spiked in. Subset here: FACS-sorted CD8+CD4-CCR7+CD45RA+ naive T cells. These receptors all stem from a human donor in good health. Some libraries in this study had Jurkat cell RNA spiked in.

Worth noting for this clonotype: This may come from a read error, since a much larger clone is one base off. The chain has TRBV6-1 and TRBJ1-5; D gene unclear. This CDR3 is built from 15 residues. In germline, CDR1 is MNHNS, CDR2 SASEGT. The CDR3 nucleotides are TGTGTCAGCTGTGACGGACCCTATAGCAATCAGCCCCAGCATTTT. Encoded protein: CVSCDGPYSNQPQHF.

This clonotype was detected ten times or more. The chain joins TRBV27 to TRBJ2-7, with D perhaps TRBD1 (5 bases). The germline gives CDR1 MNHEY, CDR2 SMNVEV (reference sequence). Trimming shortened V by 3 bases and J by 3 bases, and 15 bases separated the two germline ends. The CDR3 has 15 residues. CDR3 loop: CASSFAAGIYYEQYF. The CDR3 bases are TGTGCCAGCAGTTTCGCGGCAGGGATTTACTACGAGCAGTACTTC.

Of note for this clonotype: A read error may explain this, as a much larger clone is one base away. The rearrangement joins TRBV4-3 to TRBJ1-2; the D is unclear. The CDR3 extends over 15 amino acids. Germline CDR1 LGHNA, CDR2 YSLEER. The CDR3 nucleotides are TGCGCCAGCAGCCAAGATCGAGGCGGAAACTATGGCTGCACCTTC. Translation: CASSQDRGGNYGCTF.

The CDR3 reads CASSQDWPHYGYTF. As DNA, the CDR3 is TGTGCCAGCAGCCAAGATTGGCCGCACTATGGCTACACCTTC. This chain uses TRBV14 with TRBJ1-2; D is unclear. Trimming removed 0 bases from V and 3 bases from J, with 8 bases in between. Germline V gives CDR1 SGHDN, CDR2 FVKESK. The CDR3 runs to 14 residues.

Concerning this clonotype: Being one base from a much bigger clone, this may be a read error. This likely comes from a read error, as the CDR3 has no conserved phenylalanine or tryptophan at its end. The J gene is TRBJ2-7, the V gene TRBV7-9; 11 bases align to TRBD1. V shed 4 bases and J 2 bases; nucleotides not matched to a gene: 10. The germline CDR1 and CDR2 sequences are SEHNR and FQNEAQ (reference sequence). The CDR3 has 17 amino acids. CDR3 coding DNA: TGTGCCAGCAGCTCAACTACCGGGACAGGGGGTACCTACGAGCAGTACTCC. Translated: CASSSTTGTGGTYEQYS.

This clonotype was counted ten times or more. V is TRBV6-1 and J is TRBJ1-5, with unresolved D. The CDR3 extends over 14 amino acids. The germline V gene encodes CDR1 MNHNS and CDR2 SASEGT. V lost 3 bases and J 5 bases, leaving 11 bases between the germline ends. The DNA of the CDR3 is TGTGCCAGCAGTGACCGAGTGAGGGATCAGCCCCAGCATTTT. Its translation: CASSDRVRDQPQHF.

The rearrangement joins TRBV24-1 to TRBJ2-1; 8 positions agree with TRBD2. V dropped 6 bases and J dropped 9; count of bases not matched to a gene: 6. CDR1 is KGHDR, CDR2 SFDVKD, per germline. The CDR3 runs 13 residues. CDR3 sequence reads: CATSSPSGSEQFF. DNA of the CDR3: TGTGCCACCAGTTCTCCAAGCGGGAGTGAGCAGTTCTTC.

On this clonotype: This may be a read error, as it is one base from a much larger clone. The chain recombines TRBV20-1 with TRBJ2-7, with D possibly TRBD1 on 6 matching bases. The V gene's germline CDR1 is DFQATT and CDR2 SNEGSKA (reference sequence). Trimming stripped 0 bases from V and 6 bases from J, with 18 bases between. This CDR3 is 15 amino acids long. DNA for the CDR3: TGCAGTGCTAGAGATCGAAGACAGGTGACCTGCGAGCAGTACTTC. Protein product: CSARDRRQVTCEQYF.

This clonotype appeared many times. This chain uses TRBV2 with TRBJ1-5, with 8 bases matching TRBD1. There are 17 residues in the CDR3. Per germline, CDR1 SNHLY and CDR2 FYNNEI. V was pared by 4 bases and J by 6 bases, with 14 bases of the junction left unmatched. CDR3 DNA sequence: TGTGCCAGCAGTGGACTCACCACAGGACAGGGAAGTCAGCCCCAGCATTTT. Its protein is CASSGLTTGQGSQPQHF.

This clonotype was seen a few times. V usage is TRBV10-3 and J usage is TRBJ2-2, with 9 bases that match TRBD1. The CDR3 covers 17 residues. V was clipped by 2 bases and J by 0 bases; unmatched bases: 4. The germline V gene has CDR1 ENHRY and CDR2 SYGVKD. CDR3 DNA: TGTGCCATCAGTGAGGCGAGACAGGGGGCGAACACCGGGGAGCTGTTTTTT. Translating gives CAISEARQGANTGELFF.

The J gene is TRBJ2-7, the V gene TRBV6-1; TRBD1 matches at 11 bases. Germline V CDR1 and CDR2: MNHNS, SASEGT. Unmatched junction bases numbered 8, after V lost 6 bases and J lost 7 bases. There are 14 residues in the CDR3. The CDR3 loop reads CASSPGQGVSEQYF. DNA of the CDR3: TGTGCCAGCAGCCCGGGACAGGGGGTTTCAGAGCAGTACTTC.

This clonotype has a handful of counts. A much larger clone lies a single base off, so this may be a read error. The chain carries TRBV20-1 and TRBJ1-5; 8 bases fit TRBD1. This CDR3 spans 18 amino acids. In germline, CDR1 is DFQATT, CDR2 SNEGSKA (reference sequence). In DNA form, the CDR3 reads TGCAGTGCTGGAGATCGGGACAGGTCGATCTATAGCAATCAGCCCCAGCATTTT. Its translation: CSAGDRDRSIYSNQPQHF.

With respect to this clonotype: Since the CDR3 does not end with the conserved phenylalanine or tryptophan, this likely comes from a read error. The V and J genes are TRBV4-3 and TRBJ1-1; the D gene is possibly TRBD1 (6 bases). CDR1 and CDR2 (germline): LGHNA, YSLEER. With 1 base removed from V and 5 bases from J, the gap between germline ends came to 20 bases. The CDR3 consists of 17 residues. The CDR3: CASSQGTTGLPSTEAFL. The CDR3 DNA is TGCGCCAGCAGCCAAGGGACAACAGGGTTACCGAGTACTGAAGCTTTCCTT.

The table lists this clonotype with many counts. The chain carries TRBV6-5 and TRBJ1-2; 8 bases line up with TRBD1. The V and J ends lost 0 bases and 3 bases, in that order; junction bases with no gene match: 3. Germline V lookup: CDR1 MNHEY, CDR2 SVGAGI. There are 15 residues in the CDR3. The CDR3 protein is CASSYSGQGDYGYTF. The CDR3 DNA reads as TGTGCCAGCAGTTACTCAGGACAGGGTGACTATGGCTACACCTTC.

This clonotype has a count of ten or more. The chain carries TRBV30 and TRBJ2-1, with D perhaps TRBD1 (6 bases). The CDR3 covers 12 residues. Per the germline V gene, CDR1 is GTSNPN and CDR2 is SVGIG (reference sequence). V was shortened by 4 bases and J by 6 bases, with 10 bases between the two germline ends. The CDR3 DNA reads as TGTGCCTGGACCGGACAGCGCAATGAGCAGTTCTTC. It codes for CAWTGQRNEQFF.

The table lists this clonotype with many counts. This chain uses TRBV7-2 with TRBJ2-1; possibly TRBD2 for D (6 bases). The CDR3 extends over 12 amino acids. V gave up 5 bases and J gave up 7 bases, with 9 bases separating them. Germline assignment: CDR1 SGHTA and CDR2 FQGNSA. This CDR3 is CASSPLANEQFF. The CDR3, as DNA: TGTGCCAGCAGCCCACTAGCTAATGAGCAGTTCTTC.

This clonotype showed up many times. The rearrangement joins TRBV5-5 to TRBJ2-7; 7 bases fit TRBD1. Germline V CDR1 and CDR2: SGHKS, YYEKEE (reference sequence). This CDR3 region has 16 residues. The junction had 10 bases not matched to a gene; V was cut back by 4 bases and J by 0 bases. This chain's CDR3 is CASSPGTVGHSYEQYF. CDR3 DNA sequence: TGTGCCAGCAGCCCGGGGACAGTAGGCCACTCCTACGAGCAGTACTTC.

The CDR3 loop reads CASSGQGGIYEQYF. The CDR3 DNA reads TGTGCCAGCAGCGGACAGGGGGGGATCTACGAGCAGTACTTC. The chain uses TRBV12-3 or TRBV12-4 and TRBJ2-7; 10 bases line up with TRBD1. The CDR3 has 14 residues. V lost 6 bases, J lost 3 bases, and 5 bases stayed unmatched.

Worth noting for this clonotype: This may stem from a read error, because a much larger clone lies one nucleotide away. The V gene is TRBV4-1, the J gene TRBJ1-4; D is uncertain. Germline-derived CDR1 and CDR2 are MGHRA and YSYEKL. The V gene lost 3 bases and the J gene lost 5 bases, with 13 bases spanning the gap. The CDR3 consists of 15 residues. CDR3 DNA: TGCGCCAGCAGCCATAGTACGGGGTCAAATGAAAAACTGTTTTTT. Residues: CASSHSTGSNEKLFF.

This clonotype was counted at least ten times. The V and J genes are TRBV9 and TRBJ1-1; D possibly corresponds to TRBD1 (5 bases). The CDR3 totals 13 residues. The germline V gene has CDR1 SGDLS and CDR2 YYNGEE. V lost 3 bases and J lost 2, with 8 bases in between. This CDR3 reads CASSAGGNTEAFF. The CDR3 nucleotides are TGTGCCAGCAGCGCCGGGGGTAACACTGAAGCTTTCTTT.

Note on this clonotype: A much larger clone differs by one base, so this may be a read error. The CDR3 reads CAGSFGTGGNEQYF. As DNA, the CDR3 is TGTGCCGGCAGTTTCGGGACAGGGGGTAACGAGCAGTACTTC. This chain uses TRBV27 with TRBJ2-7; 11 bases align to TRBD1. This CDR3 region has 14 residues. CDR1 and CDR2 (germline): MNHEY, SMNVEV (reference sequence).

As regards this clonotype: A read error may be the cause here, since a much bigger clone is one base away. The genes are TRBV7-9 and TRBJ1-1, with TRBD1 as a possible D gene (6 bases). Per the germline V gene, CDR1 is SEHNR and CDR2 is FQNEAQ (reference sequence). V dropped 5 bases and J dropped 0 bases, with 16 bases sitting between them. This CDR3 comprises 16 residues. CDR3 bases: TGTGCCAGCAGCACTACAGGGTGGTCTGTGAACACTGAAGCTTTCTTT. Protein sequence: CASSTTGWSVNTEAFF.

A word on this clonotype: This may be a read error: a much more frequent sequence differs by one nucleotide. The chain carries TRBV12-3 or TRBV12-4 and TRBJ1-5; D perhaps matches TRBD1 (5 bases). The V end was cut by 7 bases, the J end by 3 bases, with 13 bases between. The length of the CDR3 is 14 residues. The CDR3 region has the DNA TGTGCCAGCACCGCCGGAGGGGACAATCAGCCCCAGCATTTT. Protein sequence: CASTAGGDNQPQHF.

This clonotype came up many times. The chain links TRBV7-2 to TRBJ2-7; 11 nucleotides match TRBD1. The length of the CDR3 is 16 residues. The trim removed 7 bases at V and 4 bases at J, leaving 12 bases unmatched. Germline CDR1 reads SGHTA; CDR2 reads FQGNSA. CDR3 loop: CASNPRDRGTRYEQYF. The CDR3, as DNA: TGTGCCAGCAACCCTAGGGACAGGGGGACCCGGTACGAGCAGTACTTC.

This clonotype showed up many times. The chain employs TRBV7-9 and TRBJ2-1; the match to TRBD2 covers 13 bases. Germline V gives CDR1 SEHNR, CDR2 FQNEAQ (reference sequence). V was pared by 6 bases and J by 10 bases, with 9 bases of the junction left unmatched. The CDR3 totals 15 residues. In DNA, the CDR3 is TGTGCCAGCAGACAACTAGCGGGAGGGCCCCGCGAGCAGTTCTTC. It codes for CASRQLAGGPREQFF. Combining the CDR3 with reference TRBV7-9 and TRBJ2-1 gives the whole variable domain DTGVSQNPRHKITKRGQNVTFRCDPISEHNRLYWYRQTLGQGPEFLTYFQNEAQLEKSRLLSDRFSAERPKGSFSTLEIQRTEQGDSAMYLCASRQLAGGPREQFFGPGTRLTVL.

This clonotype was recorded many times. This rearrangement joins TRBV29-1 to TRBJ1-1; D is possibly TRBD1 (5 bases). The V gene's germline CDR1 is SQVTM and CDR2 ANQGSEA. The CDR3 spans 11 residues. V was trimmed by 5 bases and J by 5 bases, leaving 9 bases between them. The CDR3 nucleotides read TGCAGCGTTCACAGGCGGACTGAAGCTTTCTTT. It codes for CSVHRRTEAFF.

The V gene is TRBV10-1, the J gene TRBJ2-3; TRBD1 is a possible D gene (6 bases). V was cut by 3 bases and J by 0 bases, with 10 bases left in between. CDR1 and CDR2 (germline): WNHNN, SYGVQD (reference sequence). The CDR3 contains 15 residues. This CDR3 reads CASSDLGTSTDTQYF. The CDR3 DNA sequence: TGCGCCAGCAGTGACCTAGGGACAAGCACAGATACGCAGTATTTT.

This clonotype came up many times. Written as DNA, the CDR3 is TGTGCCAGTTGCCAGGGGGCTACCGAGCAGTACTTC. This codes for CASCQGATEQYF. The J gene is TRBJ2-7, the V gene TRBV28, with 8 bases aligning to TRBD1. The CDR3 runs to 12 residues. Trimming at V came to 9 bases and at J to 6 bases, leaving 7 bases not matched to a gene. Germline loops: CDR1 MDHEN, CDR2 SYDVKM.

This clonotype showed up many times. The rearrangement uses TRBV5-6 and TRBJ2-3; no clear D. In germline, CDR1 is SGHDT, CDR2 YYEEEE. The CDR3 contains 12 residues. The V end was cut by 1 base, the J end by 5 bases, with 5 bases between. CDR3 residues: CASSLMEDTQYF. The CDR3 DNA follows: TGTGCCAGCAGCTTGATGGAAGATACGCAGTATTTT.

This clonotype was counted ten times or more. The chain joins TRBV7-2 to TRBJ2-7, with 8 bases fitting TRBD2. There are 15 residues in the CDR3. The V segment lost 1 base and the J segment 2 bases; nucleotides outside the gene matches: 4. Germline V gene lookup returns CDR1 SGHTA and CDR2 FQGNSA. CDR3 region: CASSLGAGVPYEQYF. DNA of the CDR3: TGTGCCAGCAGCTTAGGAGCGGGAGTTCCCTACGAGCAGTACTTC.